Each of the 10 T cell receptor beta chains below was sequenced from the same sample in a study of CXCR3-negative and CXCR3-positive naive CD8 T cells. Study-level findings and limits: CXCR3-positive naive cells carried more hydrophobic TRB CDR3s than CXCR3-negative ones.

TRB cDNA was prepared as libraries by UMI-labeled 5' RACE. For each CDR3 protein, TCRdb gives one entry from its re-call of the 5' RACE reads, without DNA. In total, the table holds some 140,000 distinct CDR3 sequences. These TCRs are of unknown antigen specificity. Sequences were obtained from naive CXCR3+ CD8+ T cells from blood. This sample's subset: CD45RO-CCR7+CD27+CD95- naive CD8+ T cells expressing CXCR3 (TNR3+). Receptors were obtained from a human donor in good health. Some clones in this sample may be carry-over from other donors' samples.

CDR3 sequence: CASSLPRLAGGFEQFF. The V gene is TRBV7-9, the J gene TRBJ2-1; TCRdb's D call of TRBD2 is untestable without DNA. The length of the CDR3 is 16 residues. The germline V gene encodes CDR1 SEHNR and CDR2 FQNEAQ (reference sequence).

The rearrangement uses TRBV10-3 and TRBJ2-7; the TCRdb D gene call, TRBD2, has no DNA to confirm it. The CDR3 consists of 12 residues. The germline gives CDR1 ENHRY, CDR2 SYGVKD. The CDR3 here is CAISASGGEQYF.

The chain has TRBV12-3 or TRBV12-4 and TRBJ2-7; absent DNA, TCRdb's TRBD1 call cannot be checked. The CDR3 is made up of 15 amino acids. The CDR3 reads CASSLTGGPLGEQYF.

The chain uses TRBV2 and TRBJ2-7; with no DNA, the TCRdb D assignment of TRBD2 cannot be verified. CDR3 size: 14 residues. Germline V gene sequence: CDR1 SNHLY, CDR2 FYNNEI. This CDR3 is CAGRGLAGGPSQYF.

V gene TRBV29-1 combines with J gene TRBJ2-2. Germline V gene data show CDR1 as SQVTM and CDR2 as ANQGSEA. The length of the CDR3 is 11 residues. The CDR3 loop is CSVEVAGELFF.

This chain links TRBV28 with TRBJ2-2; TCRdb proposes TRBD1, but this gene call is untestable without DNA. The CDR3 covers 17 residues. CDR1 and CDR2 (germline): MDHEN, SYDVKM. CDR3 protein: CASSKEQGGLRTGELFF.

The rearrangement uses TRBV29-1 and TRBJ2-7; the D call from TCRdb, TRBD1, cannot be confirmed without DNA. This CDR3 is built from 12 residues. The germline gives CDR1 SQVTM, CDR2 ANQGSEA. The chain's CDR3 is CSVGQGRYEQYF.

This chain joins TRBV19 and TRBJ2-1; TCRdb names TRBD1, which stays unverified in the absence of DNA. Germline V gives CDR1 LNHDA, CDR2 SQIVND (reference sequence). The CDR3 loop spans 15 amino acids. The CDR3 loop is CASSISPGGGGEQFF.

This chain joins TRBV5-1 and TRBJ1-1. Germline loops: CDR1 SGHRS, CDR2 YFSETQ. The CDR3 runs to 13 residues. The CDR3: CASSSDSHTEAFF. Supplemented by reference TRBV5-1 and TRBJ1-1, the full variable domain reads KAGVTQTPRYLIKTRGQQVTLSCSPISGHRSVSWYQQTPGQGLQFLFEYFSETQRNKGNFPGRFSGRQFSNSRSEMNVSTLELGDSALYLCASSSDSHTEAFFGQGTRLTVV.

The chain carries TRBV29-1 and TRBJ2-2. The CDR3 sequence is 14 residues long. Germline-derived CDR1 and CDR2 are SQVTM and ANQGSEA. The CDR3: CSVSDGKNTGELFF.